This entry features one T cell receptor (beta chain) sequence. Trimming removed 4 bases from V and 9 bases from J, with 23 bases in between. This CDR3 contains 15 residues. Germline CDR1 and CDR2: SGHNT and YYREEE (reference sequence). The sample belongs to a study of blood T cell repertoires in COVID-19. Across the whole study: COVID-19 samples from acute and convalescent phases originated in the United States, Italy and Spain. Nucleic acid was either cDNA or gDNA, and it came from T cells, B-cell-depleted T cells, or PBMCs.

The authors' processing: Reference gene primers were amplified, and this amplification served to estimate nucleated cell counts. The method was immunoSEQ multiplex PCR; TCRdb's version includes in-frame clones alone and lacks a portion of them. D and trimming come from the DNA, and the V and J calls and clone size come from that table. This sample has about 140,000 clones, with around 81% found just once. The specimen sequenced was peripheral blood. The chain combines TRBV5-4 with TRBJ2-7, with D maybe TRBD1 (5 bases). This TCR was recovered from a human donor in a cohort sampled during active COVID-19. For the CDR3, the DNA is TGTGCCAGCAGCCCATCAAGGGGTTTTAGGGCCGCGCAGTACTTC. Translation gives CASSPSRGFRAAQYF.